A selection of T cell receptor beta chains follows, all from one sample in a study of blood T cell dynamics during melanoma immunotherapy. Method: immunoSEQ multiplex PCR; TCRdb's copy keeps in-frame clones and lacks some. The sample lists about 11,000 clones, less than 90% occurring once. This material consisted of blood, taken from a patient treated with checkpoint blockade. The receptors were sampled from a human donor with melanoma. Each CDR3 is given with its conserved first and last residue.

>TRBV19
CASSTQGAYNSPLHF
>TRBV5-6
CASSLRSGGAGNEQFF
>TRBV19
CASSRTGSLRSTEAFF
>TRBV4-3
CASSQDRAPGYEQYF
>TRBV9
CASSARGGSEQYF
>TRBV5-1
CASSLAIAGANEQFF
>TRBV7-3
CASSQTGLFGELFF
>TRBV6-5
CASSYSSGGGELFF
>TRBV7-8
CASSSTGTGEVGELFF
>TRBV4-3
CASSQDAGHSREQYF
>TRBV19
CASSMLLRPDNTEAFF
>TRBV2
CASSLNRAKGPGELFF
>TRBV4-1
CASSQGQGPTYEQYF
>TRBV2
CASSQGTQYF
>TRBV5-6
CASSLAAGKPQETQYF
>TRBV2
CASSDISYEQYF
>TRBV30
CAHGQGYEQYF
>TRBV19
CASSTGQGSTDTQYF
>TRBV29-1
CSGTGGTDTQYF
>TRBV4-1
CASSQVWQGDLEQYF
>TRBV7-2
CASSPHSGGADRETQYF
>TRBV5-1
CASSLAGQVGQETQYF
>TRBV2
CASHLAGGILSYNEQFF
>TRBV13
CASSLRGGHDEAFF
>TRBV18
CASSPDLAGVKNEQFF
>TRBV12-5
CASGLVQGAGLGDGYTF
>TRBV18
CASSPNDYEQYF
>TRBV5-1
CASSLGLDGHNEQFF
>TRBV6-5
CASSYSVGELGEKLFF
>TRBV5-4
CASSVGAGDTDTQYF
>TRBV6-5
CASSPRTVRDEAFF
>TRBV5-5
CASSQGSGRPTNEKLFF
>TRBV10-2
CASSRNREVDTQYF
>TRBV6-5
CASSSASLGNTIYF
>TRBV19
CASSPGQGTTNEKLFF
>TRBV19
CASSRGTSTYNEQFF
>TRBV10-3
CAISRGTDTQYF
>TRBV9
CASSVAYKGKEQYF
>TRBV7-2
CASSSLINTGELFF
>TRBV7-3
CASSLGTATDTQYF
>TRBV4-2
CASSLTPLTAGELFF
>TRBV19
CASSTRQGTDTQYF
>TRBV30
CAWSLGENSPLHF
>TRBV19
CASSITGGYVDEQYF
>TRBV7-9
CASSSRSGGAGNTQYF
>TRBV18
CASSPQGQASISNQPQHF
>TRBV29-1
CSVRDRALYGYTF
>TRBV28
CASSLGTVNTGELFF
>TRBV7-8
CASRRGESYNSPLHF
>TRBV5-6
CASSRGIRGASEQFF
>TRBV19
CASSLRLAGGPDTQYF
>TRBV14
CASSHLTANYGYTF
>TRBV28
CASSSTVTEAFF
>TRBV20-1
CSAGFNEKLFF
>TRBV5-8
CASSRLTLDRPNQPQHF
>TRBV4-1
CASRRGTGANVLTF